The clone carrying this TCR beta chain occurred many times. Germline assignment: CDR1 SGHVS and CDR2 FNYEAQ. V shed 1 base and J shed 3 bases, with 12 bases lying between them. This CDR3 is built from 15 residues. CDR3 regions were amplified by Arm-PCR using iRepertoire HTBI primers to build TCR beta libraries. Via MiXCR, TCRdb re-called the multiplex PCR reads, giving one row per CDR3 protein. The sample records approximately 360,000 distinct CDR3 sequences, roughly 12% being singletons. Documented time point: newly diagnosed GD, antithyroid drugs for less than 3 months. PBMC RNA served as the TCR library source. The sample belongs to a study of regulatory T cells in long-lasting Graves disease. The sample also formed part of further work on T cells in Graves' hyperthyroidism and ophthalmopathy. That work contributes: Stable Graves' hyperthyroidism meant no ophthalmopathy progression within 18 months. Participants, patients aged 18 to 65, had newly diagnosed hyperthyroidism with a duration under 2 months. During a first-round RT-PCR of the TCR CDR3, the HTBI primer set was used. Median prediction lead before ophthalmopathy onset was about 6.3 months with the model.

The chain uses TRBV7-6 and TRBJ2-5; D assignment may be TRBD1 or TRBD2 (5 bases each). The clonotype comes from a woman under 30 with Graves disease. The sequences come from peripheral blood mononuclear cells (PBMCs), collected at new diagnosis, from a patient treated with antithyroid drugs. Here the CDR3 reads CASSLDTRGKETQYF. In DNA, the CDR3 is TGTGCCAGCAGCTTAGACACTAGGGGAAAAGAGACCCAGTACTTC.